This T cell receptor beta chain was sequenced during a study of identical twins' blood T cells (dated by TCRdb to the early 2010s). Regarding the complete study: The approximately 12 libraries, six for the alpha chain and six for the beta chain, together yielded some 50 million Illumina reads. The study compared TCR alpha and beta chain repertoires of three pairs of monozygous twins using next-generation sequencing to assess genetic influence on repertoire formation.

Six healthy women forming three monozygous twin pairs were used as donors. All three twin pairs had been reared together and were thought likely to have met the same infectious agents and vaccines. TCR cDNA libraries were prepared from RNA that had been isolated from peripheral blood mononuclear cells. V lost 3 bases and J lost 3 bases; the stretch between them is 5 bases long. The CDR3, from cysteine to phenylalanine, totals 12 residues. Of the read, only the CDR3 DNA is kept; its 36 bases are in frame from base 1. CDR1 SGHDN and CDR2 FVKESK are derived from the germline V gene. What the authors observed across the whole study: Because the twins were raised together, environmental influences could not be ruled out as an explanation for the similarity between twins. The number of CDR3 clonotypes shared between two donors was mainly determined by the product of the cloneset sizes of the two donors, and no clear deviation from this trend was shown by twins. Among the most abundant TCRbeta clonotypes, every donor shared more CDR3 sequences with her own twin than with unrelated donors. V gene usage, even among non-selected out-of-frame TCRbeta clonotypes, was reported to be markedly more similar within twin pairs than between unrelated donors. The proposed role of the TCRalpha J segment in MHC recognition during thymic selection was stated to require validation by independent studies.

Libraries were built with 5' RACE. This sample was sequenced with an Illumina Genome Analyzer IIx. To prepare the RNA-based TCR cDNA libraries, a previously described protocol was followed, with several modifications. To prevent cross-contamination, sample-specific barcodes were introduced on both ends of each TCR cDNA library during cDNA synthesis and amplification. In the original analysis: Between about 90,000 and nearly 550,000 clonotypes were identified per individual, and roughly 2.2 to 3.6 million CDR3-containing reads were obtained per library. Reads with improper barcode index combinations were discarded, after which clonesets were built for each library with the MiTCR software. During the assembly of CDR3 clonotypes by MiTCR, low-quality reads were filtered or rescued and PCR and sequencing errors were corrected. Artificial out-of-frame clonotypes were removed by being mapped to in-frame sequences, with one indel in the CDR3 allowed. Similarity of V and J gene usage between donors was measured as Jensen-Shannon divergence divided by mean entropy. The public reads were reanalyzed by TCRdb: fastp trimming at Q25, MiXCR alignment, in-frame beta chains only. For every CDR3 protein sequence, its rows merge into one entry that carries the most common genes and DNA. TCRdb assigned the V and J calls; the authors' analysis was not used. This sample comprises 350,000 to 400,000 distinct CDR3 sequences, roughly 27% of them detected only once. The ten largest clonotypes hold 6% to 7% of the sample.

Many counts were recorded for this clonotype. The clone's antigen remains unknown. Per-base quality was not reported, and no clone a single base away is much larger than it. The chain is encoded by TRBV14 joined to TRBJ2-5, with the D gene not confidently named. This receptor was obtained from a woman aged 18 to 55 in good health. Sequencing was done on a sample of PBMCs. The base sequence is TGTGCCAGCAGCCAGATAAAAGAGACCCAGTACTTC. Its coded protein is CASSQIKETQYF.